This T cell receptor beta chain was identified during a study of CXCR3-negative and CXCR3-positive naive CD8 T cells. Worth noting for this clonotype: The antigen remains unidentified.

Identification of naive CD8+ T cells rested on CD45RO-CCR7+CD27+CD95- status. Overall study results and limits: Freshly isolated PBMCs were used in most assays, given partial CXCR3 loss after freezing. The authors found comparable surface CD5 between naive subsets and inferred TCR strength from TRB CDR3 properties.

TRB cDNA libraries were made by UMI-labeled 5' RACE. No DNA is given; TCRdb re-called the 5' RACE reads and lists each CDR3 protein once. This repertoire includes tens of thousands of distinct CDR3 sequences. What was sequenced was naive CXCR3- CD8+ T cells from blood. The subset is: CD45RO-CCR7+CD27+CD95- naive CD8+ T cells lacking CXCR3 (TNR3-). This TCR was sampled from a human donor in good health. Some clones in this sample may be carry-over from other donors' samples.

The chain's CDR3 is CASSLNGDYLSTDTQYF. The chain joins TRBV7-6 to TRBJ2-3; TCRdb's D call, TRBD2, is unchecked because there is no DNA. The CDR3 is 17 amino acids. CDR1 SGHVS and CDR2 FNYEAQ come from the germline V gene. The variable domain in full, with the rest retrieved from reference TRBV7-6 and TRBJ2-3, is GAGVSQSPRYKVTKRGQDVALRCDPISGHVSLYWYRQALGQGPEFLTYFNYEAQQDKSGLPNDRFSAERPEGSISTLTIQRTEQRDSAMYRCASSLNGDYLSTDTQYFGPGTRLTVL.